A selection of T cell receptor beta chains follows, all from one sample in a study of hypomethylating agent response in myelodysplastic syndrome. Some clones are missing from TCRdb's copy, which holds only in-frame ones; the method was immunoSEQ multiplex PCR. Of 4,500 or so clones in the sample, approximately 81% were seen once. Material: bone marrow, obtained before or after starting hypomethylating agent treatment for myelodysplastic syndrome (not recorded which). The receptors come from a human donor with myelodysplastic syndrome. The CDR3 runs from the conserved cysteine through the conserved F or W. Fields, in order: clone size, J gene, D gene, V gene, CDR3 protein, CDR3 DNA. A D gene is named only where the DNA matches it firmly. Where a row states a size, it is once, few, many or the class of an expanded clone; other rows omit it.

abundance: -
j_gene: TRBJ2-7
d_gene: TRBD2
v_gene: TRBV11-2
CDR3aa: CASRREGPYEQYF
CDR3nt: TGTGCCAGCAGGAGGGAGGGCCCCTACGAGCAGTACTTC

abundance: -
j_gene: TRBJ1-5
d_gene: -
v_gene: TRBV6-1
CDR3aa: CASSDTGLWQPQHF
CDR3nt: TGTGCCAGCAGTGACACAGGGTTGTGGCAGCCCCAGCATTTT

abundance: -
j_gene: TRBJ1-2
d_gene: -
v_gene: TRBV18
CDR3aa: CASSPASDRSDGYTF
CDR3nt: TGTGCCAGCTCACCTGCCTCTGACAGATCTGATGGCTACACCTTC

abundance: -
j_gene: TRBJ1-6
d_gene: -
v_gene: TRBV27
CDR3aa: CASSLKGNYNSPLHF
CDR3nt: TGTGCCAGCAGTTTAAAGGGGAACTATAATTCACCCCTCCACTTT

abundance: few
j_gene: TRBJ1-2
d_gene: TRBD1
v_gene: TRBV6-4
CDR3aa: CASSEGFGTGMDGYTF
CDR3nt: TGTGCCAGCAGTGAAGGCTTCGGGACAGGGATGGATGGCTACACCTTC

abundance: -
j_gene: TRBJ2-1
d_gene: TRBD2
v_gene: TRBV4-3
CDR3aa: CASSPRAGGTEQFF
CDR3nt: TGCGCCAGCAGCCCCAGAGCGGGAGGAACTGAGCAGTTCTTC

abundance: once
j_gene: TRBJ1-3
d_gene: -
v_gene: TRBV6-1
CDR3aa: CASSETSPGSGNTIYF
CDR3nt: TGTGCCAGCAGCGAAACGAGTCCGGGGTCCGGAAACACCATATATTTT

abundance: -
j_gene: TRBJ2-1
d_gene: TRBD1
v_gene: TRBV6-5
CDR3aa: CASSYSSQGGYNEQFF
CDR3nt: TGTGCCAGCAGTTACTCGTCACAGGGGGGTTACAATGAGCAGTTCTTC

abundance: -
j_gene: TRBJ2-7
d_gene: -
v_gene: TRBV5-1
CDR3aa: CASSLLQGGSYEQYF
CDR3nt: TGCGCCAGCAGCTTGTTACAGGGAGGCTCCTACGAGCAGTACTTC

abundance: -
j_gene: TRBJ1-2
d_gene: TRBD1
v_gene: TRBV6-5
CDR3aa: CASSSYTLGTGDGYTF
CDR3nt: TGTGCCAGCAGTTCTTACACCCTCGGGACAGGGGATGGCTACACCTTC

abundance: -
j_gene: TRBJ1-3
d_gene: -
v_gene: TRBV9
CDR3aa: CASSQWGDGNTIYF
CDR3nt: TGTGCCAGCAGCCAGTGGGGGGATGGAAACACCATATATTTT

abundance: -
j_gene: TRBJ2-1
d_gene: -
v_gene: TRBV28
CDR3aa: CASQRGDLPTRQFF
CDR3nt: TGTGCCAGCCAGAGGGGGGACCTCCCTACACGGCAGTTCTTC

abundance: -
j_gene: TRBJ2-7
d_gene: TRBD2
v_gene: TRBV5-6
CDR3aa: CASSRIPGTNRAYEQYF
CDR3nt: TGTGCCAGCAGCCGCATACCTGGGACTAACCGAGCCTACGAGCAGTACTTC

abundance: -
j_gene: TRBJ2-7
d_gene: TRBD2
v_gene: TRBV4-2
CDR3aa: CASSQDLALAGRGYEQYF
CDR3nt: TGTGCCAGCAGCCAAGATCTTGCGCTAGCGGGAAGAGGGTACGAGCAGTACTTC

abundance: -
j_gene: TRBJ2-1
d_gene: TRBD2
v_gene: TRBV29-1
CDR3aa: CSVEVLAGGSYNEQFF
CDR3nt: TGCAGCGTTGAAGTACTAGCGGGAGGGTCCTACAATGAGCAGTTCTTC

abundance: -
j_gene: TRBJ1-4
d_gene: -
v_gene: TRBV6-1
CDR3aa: CASRLQPTGNEKLFF
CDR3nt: TGTGCCAGCAGACTCCAGCCTACAGGAAATGAAAAACTGTTTTTT

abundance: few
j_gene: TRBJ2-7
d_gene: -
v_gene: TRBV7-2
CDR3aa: CASRTQPGASEQYF
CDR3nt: TGTGCCAGCAGGACCCAGCCGGGGGCGAGCGAGCAGTACTTC

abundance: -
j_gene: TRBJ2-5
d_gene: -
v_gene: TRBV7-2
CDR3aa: CASSRDWQETQYF
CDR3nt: TGTGCCAGCAGCCGGGACTGGCAAGAGACCCAGTACTTC

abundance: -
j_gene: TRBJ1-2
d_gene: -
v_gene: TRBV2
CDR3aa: CASSVDPYYGYTF
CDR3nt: TGTGCCAGCAGCGTAGACCCATACTATGGCTACACCTTC

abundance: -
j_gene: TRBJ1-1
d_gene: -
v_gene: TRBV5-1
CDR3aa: CASSLGTGNTEAFF
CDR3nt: TGCGCCAGCAGCTTAGGGACTGGGAACACTGAAGCTTTCTTT

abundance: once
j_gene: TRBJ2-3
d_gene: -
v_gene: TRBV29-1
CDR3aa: CSVEAKQGDTQYF
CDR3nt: TGCAGCGTTGAAGCGAAACAGGGCGATACGCAGTATTTT

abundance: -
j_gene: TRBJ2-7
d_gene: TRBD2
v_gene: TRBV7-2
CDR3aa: CASSSGTIPYEQYF
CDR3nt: TGTGCCAGCAGCTCCGGGACTATACCCTACGAGCAGTACTTC

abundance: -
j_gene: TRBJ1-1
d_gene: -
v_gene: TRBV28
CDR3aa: CASKDGGVVTEAFF
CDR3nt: TGTGCCAGCAAAGATGGGGGCGTCGTCACTGAAGCTTTCTTT

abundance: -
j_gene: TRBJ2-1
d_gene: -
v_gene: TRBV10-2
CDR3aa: CASSVDDARNYNEQFF
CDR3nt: TGCGCCAGCAGCGTCGACGACGCCCGGAACTACAATGAGCAGTTCTTC